This T cell receptor (beta chain) is drawn from a study of cytomegalovirus exposure and HLA in healthy donors (dated by TCRdb to about 2017). Regarding the research as a whole: According to a later analysis, the approximately 130 validation repertoires were produced on the same platform as the roughly 600 repertoires of the first cohort. The aim of the study was to test whether cataloging public T cell receptors could identify signatures of past pathogen exposure. Besides the first cohort of around 670 subjects, a separate validation cohort made up of over 100 different subjects was used. The study combined high-throughput TCR immunosequencing, statistical association of individual TCRs with disease status, and machine learning to predict cytomegalovirus infection status. What the authors observed across the whole study: A total of some 180 TCR beta chains were listed by the study as associated with cytomegalovirus. A few of the identified cytomegalovirus-associated TCR beta chains were confirmed in vitro to be specific for cytomegalovirus antigens. The classifier was reported to diagnose cytomegalovirus status with high specificity and sensitivity in both the original cohort and the validation cohort. Subsequent analysis determined that TCRs grouped into clusters in the first cohort also showed a tendency toward co-occurrence across the 120 or so validation repertoires, and approximately 94% of cluster scores exceeded 0. The authors suggested that the approach could potentially be generalized to other disease states and immunological phenotypes. While some public TCRs were present in many individuals, most TCR sequences turned up only very rarely across donors. All 120 or so repertoires were used to score co-occurrence in the validation cohort in a later analysis, because that analysis had no HLA typing for the cohort.

Points on this clone: Its recognized antigen is unknown. No quality values exist for individual bases; no much larger clone is one base distant.

Clipping removes 4 bases from V and 2 bases from J, with 4 as the unmatched junction base count. Spanning cysteine to phenylalanine, the CDR3 consists of 15 amino acids. The CDR3 DNA has 45 bases and is translated from base 1. Based on the germline V gene, the CDR1 and CDR2 sequences are MGHRA and YSYEKL. Library preparation was by the immunoSEQ multiplex PCR assay. The original methods were these. A statistical classification framework was built to diagnose cytomegalovirus status from the catalog of TCR beta chain sequences. As stored in TCRdb, this immuneACCESS dataset retains in-frame rearrangements with V and J assigned. A fraction of the clones does not appear; measured against another copy, unresolved V genes explain less than half of the discrepancy, and the remainder lacks a known reason. The DNA was the basis for D and trimming; V, J and clone size are from that table. The sample includes roughly 100,000 clones, with roughly 86% observed a single time. The ten biggest clones cover roughly 4.2% of the sample.

The donors were included in the validation cohort of over a hundred subjects, a group kept apart from the roughly 610-subject first cohort. The sample consisted of PBMCs. The chain is encoded by TRBV4-1 joined to TRBJ2-3; the central 9 bases match TRBD1. The sequence was obtained from a woman aged 18-29 years in good health and CMV-seropositive. The DNA sequence is TGCGCCAGCAGCCCCGGACAGGGGCACACAGATACGCAGTATTTT. This is translated as CASSPGQGHTDTQYF.